One and the same sample provided the 17 T cell receptor beta chains below, sequenced in a study of radiation and T cells in renal cell carcinoma. Indicated time point: blood 2 weeks post-SBRT. Treatment in this sample: 15 Gy SBRT to primary tumor, nephrectomy 4 weeks later. The method was immunoSEQ multiplex PCR; TCRdb's version includes in-frame clones alone and lacks a portion of them. The sample contains just under 80,000 clones, approximately 86% of which appear only once. The source material was blood, sampled from a patient whose treatment included radiotherapy and nephrectomy. The receptors were gathered from a woman in her forties or fifties with renal cell carcinoma.

The rearrangement uses TRBV7-2 and TRBJ1-1; 8 bases are a match to TRBD1. Losses at the gene ends were 4 bases for V and 4 bases for J; bases not matched to a gene: 8. Germline-derived CDR1 and CDR2 are SGHTA and FQGNSA. The CDR3 extends over 15 amino acids. The CDR3 DNA reads as TGTGCCAGCAGCTCAGGGGGGACAGGAGGCACTGAAGCTTTCTTT. It translates to CASSSGGTGGTEAFF.

The chain couples TRBV27 to TRBJ1-4; D gene uncertain. Germline V gene lookup returns CDR1 MNHEY and CDR2 SMNVEV (reference sequence). V gave up 5 bases and J gave up 4 bases, with 23 bases separating them. This CDR3 spans 18 amino acids. The CDR3 DNA is TGTGCCAGCAGTCCCTTGGAATTGAGACCGGGATATAATGAAAAACTGTTTTTT. It codes for CASSPLELRPGYNEKLFF.

The chain joins TRBV6-5 to TRBJ1-5; TRBD1 might be the D (6 bases). CDR1 and CDR2 from the germline V gene are MNHEY and SVGAGI. The V and J ends lost 6 bases and 5 bases respectively, with 11 bases between them. This CDR3 has 13 amino acids. CDR3 region: CASRGTSDQPQHF. The CDR3 nucleotides are TGTGCCAGCAGAGGGACATCAGATCAGCCCCAGCATTTT.

This clone was picked up one time. This sequence joins TRBV5-6 and TRBJ2-5; D is possibly TRBD2 (5 bases). This CDR3 has 15 amino acids. Germline V gene sequence: CDR1 SGHDT, CDR2 YYEEEE. V was cut by 2 bases and J by 2 bases, with 13 bases left in between. The CDR3 DNA reads TGTGCCAGCAGCTTTCTGGGCGGGTCACAAGAGACCCAGTACTTC. Protein: CASSFLGGSQETQYF.

The chain combines TRBV5-1 with TRBJ2-7, with TRBD2 matching 9 bases. Trimming at V came to 4 bases and at J to 5 bases, leaving 7 bases not matched to a gene. The CDR3 runs 14 residues. Germline V gene sequence: CDR1 SGHRS, CDR2 YFSETQ. DNA of the CDR3: TGCGCCAGCAGCCCGATAGCGGGAGTCAACGAGCAGTACTTC. Protein sequence: CASSPIAGVNEQYF.

In its sample, this clone was seen a few times. The gene calls are TRBV7-9 and TRBJ1-1, with no clear D. V was clipped by 0 bases and J by 8 bases, with 7 bases between them. From germline, CDR1 is SEHNR and CDR2 FQNEAQ (reference sequence). This CDR3 region has 12 residues. CDR3 in amino acids: CASSLAETEAFF. CDR3 coding DNA: TGTGCCAGCAGCTTAGCTGAGACAGAAGCTTTCTTT.

This rearrangement joins TRBV5-6 to TRBJ2-3; D is perhaps TRBD1 or TRBD2 (5 bases each). V was clipped by 6 bases and J by 5 bases, with 16 bases between them. The CDR3 is 14 amino acids. Germline CDR1 is SGHDT and CDR2 is YYEEEE. CDR3 amino acids: CASIRGGVGDTQYF. CDR3 sequence (DNA): TGTGCCAGCATCCGGGGCGGCGTTGGAGATACGCAGTATTTT. Variable domain in full (rest from reference TRBV5-6 and TRBJ2-3): DAGVTQSPTHLIKTRGQQVTLRCSPKSGHDTVSWYQQALGQGPQFIFQYYEEEERQRGNFPDRFSGHQFPNYSSELNVNALLLGDSALYLCASIRGGVGDTQYFGPGTRLTVL.

The V gene is TRBV19, the J gene TRBJ2-7; the match to TRBD2 covers 10 bases. Germline trimming cut 7 bases from V and 0 bases from J; bases unmatched to any gene: 3. The CDR3 is 14 amino acids. Germline V gene lookup returns CDR1 LNHDA and CDR2 SQIVND (reference sequence). CDR3 DNA sequence: TGTGCCAGTACCCTAGCGGGAGACTCCTACGAGCAGTACTTC. Its protein is CASTLAGDSYEQYF. Variable domain in full (rest from reference TRBV19 and TRBJ2-7): DGGITQSPKYLFRKEGQNVTLSCEQNLNHDAMYWYRQDPGQGLRLIYYSQIVNDFQKGDIAEGYSVSREKKESFPLTVTSAQKNPTAFYLCASTLAGDSYEQYFGPGTRLTVT.

The J gene is TRBJ1-4, the V gene TRBV28, with 12 bases identical to TRBD1. Germline V gives CDR1 MDHEN, CDR2 SYDVKM. CDR3 length: 16 residues. With 7 bases clipped from V and 3 bases from J, the junction kept 6 bases outside the gene matches. The CDR3 nucleotides are TGTGCCAGCAAAACGGGACAGGGGGCATCTAATGAAAAACTGTTTTTT. It codes for CASKTGQGASNEKLFF.

The chain joins TRBV5-4 to TRBJ2-7; 7 nucleotides line up with TRBD2. Germline V gene sequence: CDR1 SGHNT, CDR2 YYREEE (reference sequence). Trimming cost V 1 base and J 2 bases; bases outside gene matches: 9. This CDR3 comprises 16 residues. CDR3 DNA sequence: TGTGCCAGCAGCTTGTTTGGCGGGAGTGGAACCTACGAGCAGTACTTC. As protein: CASSLFGGSGTYEQYF.

This chain connects TRBV30 to TRBJ2-1; possible D gene TRBD1, 6 bases. This CDR3 spans 15 amino acids. V lost 7 bases to trimming and J lost 8 bases, with 24 bases between them. Germline V lookup: CDR1 GTSNPN, CDR2 SVGIG (reference sequence). DNA of the CDR3: TGTGCCTCCAAGACAGGACAAAACCCTATCTATGAGCAGTTCTTC. Amino acids: CASKTGQNPIYEQFF.

As to this clone: Relative to the germline gene, one junction end is altered; a read error may explain this. J is TRBJ1-1 and V is TRBV5-4; no clear D gene. The germline V gene encodes CDR1 SGHNT and CDR2 YYREEE (reference sequence). This CDR3 is 14 amino acids long. The CDR3, as DNA: TGCGCCAGCAGCCAAGATGCCCTGAACACTGAAGCTTTCTTT. Protein sequence: CASSQDALNTEAFF. The full variable domain, with the rest looked up from reference TRBV5-4 and TRBJ1-1, is ETGVTQSPTHLIKTRGQQVTLRCSSQSGHNTVSWYQQALGQGPQFIFQYYREEENGRGNFPPRFSGLQFPNYSSELNVNALELDDSALYLCASSQDALNTEAFFGQGTRLTVV.

The rearrangement uses TRBV19 and TRBJ2-6; D is possibly TRBD1 (5 bases). CDR3 size: 15 residues. In germline, CDR1 is LNHDA, CDR2 SQIVND (reference sequence). The V end lost 7 bases, the J end lost 2 bases, and 12 bases lay between the germline ends. CDR3 sequence reads: CASTPRAAGANVLTF. The CDR3 DNA follows: TGTGCCAGTACCCCCAGGGCCGCTGGGGCCAACGTCCTGACTTTC.

The chain links TRBV5-6 to TRBJ1-2; a possible D gene is TRBD1 (5 bases). The V end was cut by 0 bases, the J end by 6 bases, with 12 bases between. The CDR3 extends over 14 amino acids. Germline V lookup: CDR1 SGHDT, CDR2 YYEEEE. The DNA of the CDR3 is TGTGCCAGCAGCTTGGCCAGCGGGGGTAATGGCTACACCTTC. Translating gives CASSLASGGNGYTF.

In DNA form, the CDR3 reads TGTGCCAGCAGCTTCGACGGGGCCAACGTCCTGACTTTC. As protein: CASSFDGANVLTF. V and J are TRBV11-2 and TRBJ2-6; unclear D gene. V was trimmed by 3 bases and J by 4 bases, leaving 4 bases between them. CDR3 length equals 13 residues. Germline V gene lookup returns CDR1 SGHAT and CDR2 FQNNGV. The whole variable domain, remainder taken from reference TRBV11-2 and TRBJ2-6, is EAGVAQSPRYKIIEKRQSVAFWCNPISGHATLYWYQQILGQGPKLLIQFQNNGVVDDSQLPKDRFSAERLKGVDSTLKIQPAKLEDSAVYLCASSFDGANVLTFGAGSRLTVL.

The chain is built from TRBV5-4 and TRBJ2-1, with 8 bases identical to TRBD2. Trimming removed 0 bases from V and 5 bases from J; junction bases left unmatched: 4. CDR3 length: 15 amino acids. Germline lookup yields CDR1 SGHNT and CDR2 YYREEE (reference sequence). The CDR3 reads CASSLVTGGDNEQFF. CDR3 coding DNA: TGTGCCAGCAGCTTGGTTACGGGGGGGGACAATGAGCAGTTCTTC.

This chain connects TRBV2 to TRBJ2-3; perhaps TRBD1 as D (6 bases). V lost 6 bases and J 2 bases, leaving 9 bases between the germline ends. The CDR3 totals 13 residues. CDR1 and CDR2 (germline): SNHLY, FYNNEI. CDR3 residues: CASRGTSTDTQYF. As DNA, the CDR3 is TGTGCCAGCAGGGGGACATCCACAGATACGCAGTATTTT. The whole variable domain, filled in from reference TRBV2 and TRBJ2-3, reads EPEVTQTPSHQVTQMGQEVILRCVPISNHLYFYWYRQILGQKVEFLVSFYNNEISEKSEIFDDQFSVERPDGSNFTLKIRSTKLEDSAMYFCASRGTSTDTQYFGPGTRLTVL.